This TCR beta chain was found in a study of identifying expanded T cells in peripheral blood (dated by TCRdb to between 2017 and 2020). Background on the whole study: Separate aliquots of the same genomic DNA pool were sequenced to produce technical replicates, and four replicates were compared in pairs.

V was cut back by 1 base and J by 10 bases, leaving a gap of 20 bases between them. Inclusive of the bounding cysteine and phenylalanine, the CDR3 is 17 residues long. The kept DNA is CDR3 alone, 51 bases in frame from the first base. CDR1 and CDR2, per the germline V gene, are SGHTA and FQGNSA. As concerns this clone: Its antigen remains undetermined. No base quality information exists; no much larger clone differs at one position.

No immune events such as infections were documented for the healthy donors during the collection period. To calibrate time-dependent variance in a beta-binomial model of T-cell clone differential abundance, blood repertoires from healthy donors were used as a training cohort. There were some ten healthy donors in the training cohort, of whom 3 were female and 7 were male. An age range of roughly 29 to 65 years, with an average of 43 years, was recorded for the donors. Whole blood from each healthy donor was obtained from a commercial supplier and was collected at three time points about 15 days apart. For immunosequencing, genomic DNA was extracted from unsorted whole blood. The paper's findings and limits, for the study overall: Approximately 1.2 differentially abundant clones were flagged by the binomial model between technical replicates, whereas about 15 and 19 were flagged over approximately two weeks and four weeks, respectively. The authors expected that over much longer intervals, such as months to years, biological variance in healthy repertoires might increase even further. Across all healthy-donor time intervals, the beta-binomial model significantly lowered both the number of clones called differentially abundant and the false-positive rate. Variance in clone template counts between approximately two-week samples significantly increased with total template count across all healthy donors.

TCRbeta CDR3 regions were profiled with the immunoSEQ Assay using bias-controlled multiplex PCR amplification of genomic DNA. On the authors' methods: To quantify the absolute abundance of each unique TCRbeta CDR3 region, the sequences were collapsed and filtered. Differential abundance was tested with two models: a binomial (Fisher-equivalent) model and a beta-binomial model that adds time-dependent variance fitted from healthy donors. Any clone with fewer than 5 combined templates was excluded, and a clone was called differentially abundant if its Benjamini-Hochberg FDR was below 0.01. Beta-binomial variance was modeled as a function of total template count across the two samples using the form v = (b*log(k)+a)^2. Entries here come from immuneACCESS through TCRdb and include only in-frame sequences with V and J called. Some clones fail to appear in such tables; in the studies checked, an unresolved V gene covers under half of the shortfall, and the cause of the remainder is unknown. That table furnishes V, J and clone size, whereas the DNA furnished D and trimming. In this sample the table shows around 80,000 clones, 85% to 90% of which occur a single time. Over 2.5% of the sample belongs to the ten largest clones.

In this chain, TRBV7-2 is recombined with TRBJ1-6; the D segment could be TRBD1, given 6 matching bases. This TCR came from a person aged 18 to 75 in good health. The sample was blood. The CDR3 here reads CASSLDRGGARSSPLHF. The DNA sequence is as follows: TGTGCCAGCAGCTTAGACCGAGGGGGGGCGAGAAGCTCACCCCTCCACTTT.